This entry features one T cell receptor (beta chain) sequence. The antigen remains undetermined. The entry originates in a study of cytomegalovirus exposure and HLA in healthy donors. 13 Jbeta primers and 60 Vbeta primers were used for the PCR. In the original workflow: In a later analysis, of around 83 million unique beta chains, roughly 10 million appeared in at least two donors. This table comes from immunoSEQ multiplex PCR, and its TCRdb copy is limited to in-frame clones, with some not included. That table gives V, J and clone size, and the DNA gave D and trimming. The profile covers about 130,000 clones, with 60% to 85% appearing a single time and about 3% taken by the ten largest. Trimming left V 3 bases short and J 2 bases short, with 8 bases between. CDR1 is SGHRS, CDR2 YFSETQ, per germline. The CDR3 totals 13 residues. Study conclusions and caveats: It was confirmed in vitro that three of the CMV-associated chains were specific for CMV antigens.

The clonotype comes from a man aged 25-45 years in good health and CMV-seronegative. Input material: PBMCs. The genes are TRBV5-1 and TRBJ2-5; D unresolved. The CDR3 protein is CASSWSGQETQYF. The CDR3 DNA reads TGCGCCAGCAGCTGGTCGGGTCAAGAGACCCAGTACTTC.